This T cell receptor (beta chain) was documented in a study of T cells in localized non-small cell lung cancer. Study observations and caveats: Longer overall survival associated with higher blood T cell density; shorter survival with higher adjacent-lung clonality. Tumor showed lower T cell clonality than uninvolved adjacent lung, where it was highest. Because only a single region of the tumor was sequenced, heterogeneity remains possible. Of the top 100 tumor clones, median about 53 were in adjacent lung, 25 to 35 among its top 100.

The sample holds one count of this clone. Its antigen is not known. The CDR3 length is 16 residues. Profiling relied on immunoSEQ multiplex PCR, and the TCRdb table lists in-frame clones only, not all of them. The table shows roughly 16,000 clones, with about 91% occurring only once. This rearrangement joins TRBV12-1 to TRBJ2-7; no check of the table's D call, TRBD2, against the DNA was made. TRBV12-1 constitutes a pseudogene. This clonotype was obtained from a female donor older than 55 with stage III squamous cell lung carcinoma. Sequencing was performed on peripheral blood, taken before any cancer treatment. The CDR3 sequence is CASTTGTSGSPCEQYF. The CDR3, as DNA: TGTGCCAGCACCACTGGGACTAGCGGGAGCCCCTGCGAGCAGTACTTC.